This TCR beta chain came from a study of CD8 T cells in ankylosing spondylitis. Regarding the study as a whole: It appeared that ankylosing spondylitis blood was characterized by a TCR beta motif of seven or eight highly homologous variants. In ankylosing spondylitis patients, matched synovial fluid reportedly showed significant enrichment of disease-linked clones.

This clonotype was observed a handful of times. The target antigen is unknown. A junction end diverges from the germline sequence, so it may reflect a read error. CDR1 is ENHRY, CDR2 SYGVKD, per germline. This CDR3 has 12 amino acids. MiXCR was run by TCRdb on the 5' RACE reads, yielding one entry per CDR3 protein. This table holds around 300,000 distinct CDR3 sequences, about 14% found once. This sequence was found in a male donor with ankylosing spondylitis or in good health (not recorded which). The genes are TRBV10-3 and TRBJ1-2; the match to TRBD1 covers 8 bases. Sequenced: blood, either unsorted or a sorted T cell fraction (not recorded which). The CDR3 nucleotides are TGTGCCATCAGTGAGTCGCGGACAGGGTCTCTCTTC. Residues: CAISESRTGSLF.